This T cell receptor beta chain comes out of a study of tumor and adjacent non-tumor tissue in lung cancer. Study details: The cohort had approximately 13 adenocarcinoma, a couple of squamous cell and 1 small cell patients. Stage I to III disease affected some 11 men and 5 women aged about 31 to 76.

Germline V CDR1 and CDR2: MNHEY, SVGEGT. The CDR3 is 16 amino acids. Trimming took 6 bases from V and 9 from J, leaving 24 bases between them. No cell sorting was done before RNA was extracted from the tissue. The normal lung tissue was taken more than 3 cm from the tumor edge. A modified ARM-PCR protocol with three rounds of nested PCR amplified TCRbeta. TCRdb used MiXCR to reprocess the multiplex PCR reads, holding one entry per CDR3 protein. The sample holds some 99,000 distinct CDR3 sequences, around 57% seen once. The study's findings and limits: Tumor tissue had significantly higher TCR diversity than normal lung.

On this clonotype itself: Antigen specificity is unknown.

The TCR comes from a man in his sixties with non-small cell lung cancer. The V gene is TRBV6-2 or TRBV6-3, the J gene TRBJ2-1, with TRBD1 as a possible D gene (6 bases). The specimen sequenced was distant non-tumor lung tissue. As DNA, the CDR3 is TGTGCCAGCAGCATCCCGATAATAGCGAGGGACATTGAGCAGTTCTTC. Its translation is CASSIPIIARDIEQFF.